These T cell receptor beta chains were read from a single sample in a study of blood T cell repertoires in COVID-19. The assay was immunoSEQ multiplex PCR, and TCRdb's table has in-frame clones only and misses some. The table records about 330,000 clones, approximately 85% of them present only once. Input material: peripheral blood. The receptors shown here come from a human donor in a cohort sampled during active COVID-19. Each CDR3 is given with its conserved first and last residue. The D gene is left open where the match is weak. Expanded clones get a size class; other rows say once, few or many, or leave the size out.

TRBD1 TRBJ2-1 TRBV7-3 NA 15 CASSLGRGHYNEQFF TGTGCCAGCAGCTTAGGCAGGGGGCATTACAATGAGCAGTTCTTC
TRBD1 TRBJ1-1 TRBV11-2 NA 12 CASSGDRRGAFF TGTGCCAGCAGCGGGGACAGGCGGGGAGCTTTCTTT
NA TRBJ2-3 TRBV28 NA 16 CASSLGSGESPDTQYF TGTGCCAGCAGCCTAGGATCCGGGGAATCTCCAGATACGCAGTATTTT
TRBD2 TRBJ2-1 TRBV24-1 NA 17 CATSDSGQSGVNNEQFF TGTGCCACCAGTGATTCTGGGCAAAGCGGGGTTAACAATGAGCAGTTCTTC
NA TRBJ1-1 TRBV27 NA 13 CASSRGVGTEAFF TGTGCCAGCAGTCGGGGGGTCGGCACTGAAGCTTTCTTT
TRBD1 TRBJ1-3 TRBV30 NA 13 CACDRALGNTIYF TGTGCCTGTGACAGGGCTCTCGGAAACACCATATATTTT
TRBD1 TRBJ1-2 TRBV2 NA 15 CASSTGQGGIYGYTF TGTGCCAGCAGTACCGGACAGGGCGGTATCTATGGCTACACCTTC
NA TRBJ2-7 TRBV25-1 NA 14 CASSERSRLGEQYF TGTGCCAGCAGTGAACGGAGCCGGCTCGGCGAGCAGTACTTC
NA TRBJ1-1 TRBV10-1 NA 14 CASRRQAKNTEAFF TGCGCCAGCAGGCGACAGGCAAAGAACACTGAAGCTTTCTTT
TRBD1 TRBJ2-5 TRBV29-1 NA 12 CSVRTGEETQYF TGCAGCGTGAGGACAGGGGAAGAGACCCAGTACTTC
TRBD1 TRBJ1-3 TRBV2 few 14 CASVKTGVLSTIYF TGTGCCAGCGTAAAGACAGGGGTTCTGAGCACCATATATTTT
NA TRBJ2-7 TRBV7-9 once 14 CASSFTQGPNEQYF TGTGCCAGCAGCTTTACACAGGGTCCCAACGAGCAGTACTTC
TRBD2 TRBJ2-3 TRBV3-1/TRBV3-2 NA 16 CASSQVRGGGADTQYF TGTGCCAGCAGCCAAGTCCGGGGGGGCGGGGCAGATACGCAGTATTTT
NA TRBJ1-1 TRBV19 few 12 CASVTRGTEAFF TGTGCCAGTGTAACGCGGGGAACTGAAGCTTTCTTT
TRBD2 TRBJ2-3 TRBV27 NA 17 CASSSPAGGLSTDTQYF TGTGCCAGCAGCTCCCCCGCGGGGGGGCTCAGCACAGATACGCAGTATTTT
NA TRBJ1-2 TRBV7-9 NA 16 CASSPVTGTPNYGYTF TGTGCCAGCAGCCCCGTAACAGGCACCCCTAACTATGGCTACACCTTC
TRBD1 TRBJ1-2 TRBV19 NA 13 CASSNRGMVGYTF TGTGCCAGCTCTAACAGGGGGATGGTCGGCTACACCTTC
NA TRBJ2-7 TRBV7-8 NA 15 CASSLVLARSYEQYF TGTGCCAGCAGCTTAGTTCTAGCCCGCTCCTACGAGCAGTACTTC
TRBD1 TRBJ2-2 TRBV6-5 NA 15 CASRGGQANTGELFF TGTGCCAGCAGGGGGGGACAGGCAAACACCGGGGAGCTGTTTTTT
NA TRBJ2-7 TRBV3-1/TRBV3-2 once 13 CASLDPGSSEQYF TGTGCCAGCCTCGACCCAGGCTCGTCAGAGCAGTACTTC
TRBD1 TRBJ2-2 TRBV29-1 NA 16 CSAQRVQGAVAGELFF TGCAGCGCCCAAAGGGTACAGGGGGCTGTGGCCGGGGAGCTGTTTTTT
TRBD1 TRBJ1-5 TRBV7-2 once 14 CASSPYRGGQPQHF TGTGCCAGCAGCCCATACAGGGGAGGCCAGCCCCAGCATTTT
NA TRBJ2-1 TRBV7-3 NA 14 CASSLSGGLNEQFF TGTGCCAGCAGCTTAAGCGGGGGCCTCAATGAGCAGTTCTTC
TRBD2 TRBJ2-3 TRBV7-9 NA 17 CASSFLLAVLYTDTQYF TGTGCCAGCAGCTTTTTGCTAGCGGTCTTGTACACAGATACGCAGTATTTT
NA TRBJ1-2 TRBV2 NA 12 CASNRNSYGYTF TGTGCCAGCAACAGAAATTCCTATGGCTACACCTTC
NA TRBJ1-2 TRBV2 NA 14 CASSEAGGVYGYTF TGTGCCAGCAGTGAAGCGGGGGGGGTCTATGGCTACACCTTC
NA TRBJ1-2 TRBV7-3 NA 15 CASSLGGYFRYGYTF TGTGCCAGCAGCTTAGGGGGGTATTTCCGCTATGGCTACACCTTC
NA TRBJ2-3 TRBV10-3 NA 16 CAISDEDSFSTDTQYF TGTGCCATCAGTGATGAGGACTCCTTTAGCACAGATACGCAGTATTTT
NA TRBJ1-1 TRBV24-1 NA 15 CATRAAEPLNTEAFF TGTGCCACCAGAGCGGCAGAACCTTTGAACACTGAAGCTTTCTTT
TRBD1 TRBJ1-2 TRBV19 NA 17 CASSTTGTGGFLGGYTF TGTGCCAGTAGCACTACCGGGACAGGGGGCTTTTTGGGAGGCTACACCTTC
NA TRBJ2-3 TRBV5-1 NA 11 CASSSADTQYF TGCGCCAGCAGCTCCGCAGATACGCAGTATTTT
NA TRBJ1-1 TRBV3-1/TRBV3-2 once 13 CAILAWQGTEAFF TGTGCCATCTTAGCCTGGCAGGGCACTGAAGCTTTCTTT
NA TRBJ1-6 TRBV7-2 NA 16 CASSPDSDIIGSPLHF TGTGCCAGCAGCCCAGACAGCGACATTATAGGTTCACCCCTCCACTTT
NA TRBJ2-2 TRBV5-1 NA 15 CASSPGQTNTGELFF TGCGCCAGCAGCCCTGGACAGACTAACACCGGGGAGCTGTTTTTT
TRBD1 TRBJ2-7 TRBV7-2 NA 13 CASSLTGGNEQYF TGTGCCAGCAGCTTAACAGGGGGCAACGAGCAGTACTTC
NA TRBJ2-7 TRBV3-1/TRBV3-2 once 15 CASSQESGPYYEQYF TGTGCCAGCAGCCAAGAATCAGGCCCCTACTACGAGCAGTACTTC
NA TRBJ2-1 TRBV20-1 NA 11 CSAPQGHEQFF TGCAGTGCTCCACAGGGTCATGAGCAGTTCTTC
NA TRBJ1-5 TRBV5-1 once 18 CASSPGAGGGLSNQPQHF TGCGCCAGCAGCCCTGGAGCCGGGGGAGGCCTTAGCAATCAGCCCCAGCATTTT
TRBD1 TRBJ2-7 TRBV9 once 14 CASSPEGAVWEQYF TGTGCCAGCAGCCCCGAGGGGGCGGTCTGGGAGCAGTACTTC
TRBD1 TRBJ2-1 TRBV11-2 once 17 CASSRLRGLFLSHEQFF TGTGCCAGCAGCCGTCTTAGGGGGCTTTTTTTATCCCATGAGCAGTTCTTC
TRBD2 TRBJ2-7 TRBV12-3/TRBV12-4 NA 13 CASSLGSGTEQYF TGTGCCAGCAGTTTAGGCAGCGGGACCGAGCAGTACTTC
TRBD2 TRBJ2-1 TRBV3-1/TRBV3-2 NA 15 CASSQEGGYSSEQFF TGTGCCAGCAGCCAAGAGGGGGGGTACTCATCTGAGCAGTTCTTC
TRBD2 TRBJ2-2 TRBV24-1 NA 17 CATSDPAGGPNTGELFF TGTGCCACCAGTGATCCAGCGGGGGGACCGAACACCGGGGAGCTGTTTTTT
NA TRBJ1-5 TRBV2 NA 14 CASQGESSAQPQHF TGTGCCAGCCAAGGGGAATCGTCGGCGCAGCCCCAGCATTTT
TRBD2 TRBJ2-3 TRBV28 NA 15 CASSFAGGRSDTQYF TGTGCCAGCAGTTTTGCGGGGGGGAGGTCAGATACGCAGTATTTT